What follows describes a single TCR beta chain. This specimen comes from a study of blood T cell repertoires in COVID-19. For the study at large: PBMCs, B-cell-depleted T cells, or T cells were the source of the cDNA or gDNA that made up the material.

The V end lost 0 bases, the J end lost 1 base, and 7 bases lay between the germline ends. Germline V gene data show CDR1 as GTSNPN and CDR2 as SVGIG (reference sequence). The CDR3 is 13 amino acids. In the original processing: Counts of nucleated cells, estimated from reference gene primer amplification, were obtained. Measured with immunoSEQ multiplex PCR; TCRdb has only the in-frame clones, and not every one. V, J and clone size are taken as reported in that table, and D and trimming were inferred from the DNA itself. The sample shows some 110,000 clones, approximately 87% of them seen only once. The V gene is TRBV30, the J gene TRBJ2-7; TRBD2 is a possible D gene (5 bases). The TCR sequence derives from a man aged 25-45 years with acute or convalescent COVID-19. Material for sequencing was peripheral blood. This chain's CDR3 is CAWSVRGSYEQYV. CDR3 bases: TGTGCCTGGAGTGTACGAGGGTCCTACGAGCAGTACGTC.